This record looks at one T cell receptor beta chain sequence and its context. The antigen is not known. The sample is drawn from a study of T cell responses to AZD1222 COVID-19 vaccine. Study-wide results and limits: Clonal diversity was possibly underestimated; the donors were predominantly white British and more often female. Just 5 or 6 AZD1222 recipients tested seropositive at baseline. There were vaccine-associated CD4 TCRs across spike, dominant at 160-218 and 743-854. Repertoires were obtained solely post-peak T cell response.

The assay was immunoSEQ multiplex PCR, and TCRdb's table has in-frame clones only and misses some. The sample has 120,000 or so clones; 90% are singletons. Germline CDR1 is LGHNA and CDR2 is YNFKEQ. J lost 0 bases, V lost 0 bases, and 6 bases had no gene match. The CDR3 covers 17 residues. The source was peripheral blood, collected 28 days after the second dose of the MenACWY control vaccine. The receptor comes from an adult who received the MenACWY meningococcal vaccine as a control. This chain joins TRBV4-2 and TRBJ2-3; 7 bases map to TRBD2. The CDR3 region has the DNA TGTGCCAGCAGCCAAGAGAGGCTAGCGGACAGCACAGATACGCAGTATTTT. This translates into CASSQERLADSTDTQYF.